This is a list of T cell receptor beta chains from one sample in a study of Graves' ophthalmopathy and Graves' hyperthyroidism. In TCRdb, the multiplex PCR reads were re-called with MiXCR into one record per CDR3 protein. The sample has some 400,000 distinct CDR3 sequences, approximately 20% seen once. The specimen sequenced was peripheral blood. These receptors all come from a woman in her late teens or twenties with Graves' ophthalmopathy. Both conserved end residues are part of each CDR3. Each record gives: J gene, clone size, D gene, V gene, CDR3 protein, CDR3 DNA. D genes are given only for firm matches. The size field is filled for only some rows; it gives once, few, many or a size class.

J gene: TRBJ2-2; clone size: many; D gene: TRBD2; V gene: TRBV6-4; CDR3 protein: CASSASGNTGELFF; CDR3 DNA: TGTGCCAGCAGTGCTAGCGGGAACACCGGGGAGCTGTTTTTT
J gene: TRBJ1-2; clone size: .; D gene: TRBD1; V gene: TRBV11-2; CDR3 protein: CASSLWGTGGRYGYTF; CDR3 DNA: TGTGCCAGCAGCTTATGGGGGACAGGGGGACGGTATGGCTACACCTTC
J gene: TRBJ1-1; clone size: many; D gene: .; V gene: TRBV11-1; CDR3 protein: CASSSRRSTEAFF; CDR3 DNA: TGTGCCAGCAGCTCTCGTAGGAGCACTGAAGCTTTCTTT
J gene: TRBJ1-2; clone size: .; D gene: .; V gene: TRBV12-3/TRBV12-4; CDR3 protein: CATSKSYGYTF; CDR3 DNA: TGTGCCACTTCGAAATCCTATGGCTACACCTTC
J gene: TRBJ1-1; clone size: many; D gene: .; V gene: TRBV20-1; CDR3 protein: CSGGTEAFF; CDR3 DNA: TGCAGCGGTGGGACTGAAGCTTTCTTT
J gene: TRBJ1-1; clone size: many; D gene: .; V gene: TRBV7-3; CDR3 protein: CASSPTWGTEAFF; CDR3 DNA: TGTGCCAGCAGCCCTACCTGGGGCACTGAAGCTTTCTTT
J gene: TRBJ2-1; clone size: .; D gene: .; V gene: TRBV3-1; CDR3 protein: CASSRSWERGNEQFF; CDR3 DNA: TGTGCCAGCAGCCGTTCTTGGGAGAGGGGGAATGAGCAGTTCTTC
J gene: TRBJ1-1; clone size: .; D gene: .; V gene: TRBV28; CDR3 protein: CASRGGGMNTEAFF; CDR3 DNA: TGTGCCAGCAGGGGGGGAGGGATGAACACTGAAGCTTTCTTT
J gene: TRBJ2-2; clone size: few; D gene: .; V gene: TRBV4-1; CDR3 protein: CASSGLRTGELFF; CDR3 DNA: TGCGCCAGCAGTGGTCTAAGAACCGGGGAGCTGTTTTTT
J gene: TRBJ2-7; clone size: many; D gene: TRBD1; V gene: TRBV10-3; CDR3 protein: CAISESMIKQGNSYEQYF; CDR3 DNA: TGTGCCATCAGTGAGTCGATGATTAAACAGGGGAACTCCTACGAGCAGTACTTC
J gene: TRBJ1-6; clone size: .; D gene: .; V gene: TRBV2; CDR3 protein: CASRGRVWAPNF; CDR3 DNA: TGTGCCAGCAGGGGACGGGTATGGGCCCCTAATTTT
J gene: TRBJ1-2; clone size: many; D gene: .; V gene: TRBV6-1; CDR3 protein: CASSEAGGRDGYTF; CDR3 DNA: TGTGCCAGCAGTGAAGCGGGGGGTAGGGATGGCTACACCTTC
J gene: TRBJ1-2; clone size: few; D gene: TRBD1; V gene: TRBV7-8; CDR3 protein: CASSITGVWGYTF; CDR3 DNA: TGTGCCAGCAGCATTACAGGGGTATGGGGCTACACCTTC
J gene: TRBJ2-7; clone size: many; D gene: .; V gene: TRBV7-2; CDR3 protein: CASSLGADYEQYF; CDR3 DNA: TGTGCCAGCAGCCTCGGGGCAGACTACGAGCAGTACTTC
J gene: TRBJ1-2; clone size: many; D gene: TRBD1; V gene: TRBV19; CDR3 protein: CASRRQGQLWSGYTF; CDR3 DNA: TGTGCCAGTAGGAGACAGGGCCAACTTTGGAGTGGCTACACCTTC
J gene: TRBJ1-5; clone size: many; D gene: TRBD1; V gene: TRBV28; CDR3 protein: CASSLHRGSNQPQHF; CDR3 DNA: TGTGCCAGCAGTCTCCACAGGGGAAGCAATCAGCCCCAGCATTTT
J gene: TRBJ1-1; clone size: many; D gene: .; V gene: TRBV6-2/TRBV6-3; CDR3 protein: CASSYFKVGQTAFF; CDR3 DNA: TGTGCCAGCAGTTACTTTAAGGTCGGACAGACAGCTTTCTTT
J gene: TRBJ2-5; clone size: many; D gene: .; V gene: TRBV7-9; CDR3 protein: CASSRSRIPKETQYF; CDR3 DNA: TGTGCCAGCAGCCGTTCCAGGATCCCCAAAGAGACCCAGTACTTC
J gene: TRBJ2-7; clone size: many; D gene: .; V gene: TRBV6-1; CDR3 protein: CASSPMEVIPYEQYF; CDR3 DNA: TGTGCCAGCAGCCCGATGGAGGTAATCCCCTACGAGCAGTACTTC
J gene: TRBJ1-1; clone size: many; D gene: TRBD1; V gene: TRBV29-1; CDR3 protein: CSAGPGQGMNTEAFF; CDR3 DNA: TGCAGCGCTGGGCCGGGACAGGGTATGAACACTGAAGCTTTCTTT
J gene: TRBJ2-7; clone size: many; D gene: .; V gene: TRBV6-2/TRBV6-3; CDR3 protein: CASSRVGKGYEQYF; CDR3 DNA: TGTGCCAGCAGTCGCGTGGGGAAAGGGTACGAGCAGTACTTC
J gene: TRBJ2-2; clone size: many; D gene: .; V gene: TRBV9; CDR3 protein: CASSPLNTGELFF; CDR3 DNA: TGTGCCAGCAGCCCACTAAACACCGGGGAGCTGTTTTTT
J gene: TRBJ2-5; clone size: .; D gene: TRBD2; V gene: TRBV7-6; CDR3 protein: CASSKRDYQETQYF; CDR3 DNA: TGTGCCAGCAGCAAGCGGGACTACCAAGAGACCCAGTACTTC
J gene: TRBJ1-1; clone size: many; D gene: TRBD1; V gene: TRBV6-2/TRBV6-3; CDR3 protein: CASIYRGSTEAFF; CDR3 DNA: TGTGCCAGCATCTACAGGGGAAGCACTGAAGCTTTCTTT
J gene: TRBJ2-5; clone size: many; D gene: .; V gene: TRBV20-1; CDR3 protein: CSARLAPQETQYF; CDR3 DNA: TGCAGTGCTAGGTTAGCTCCTCAAGAGACCCAGTACTTC
J gene: TRBJ1-3; clone size: many; D gene: .; V gene: TRBV5-1; CDR3 protein: CASSFIYSGNTIYF; CDR3 DNA: TGCGCCAGCAGCTTTATCTACTCTGGAAACACCATATATTTT
J gene: TRBJ2-5; clone size: many; D gene: .; V gene: TRBV4-3; CDR3 protein: CASSQGEKETQYF; CDR3 DNA: TGCGCCAGCAGCCAAGGGGAAAAAGAGACCCAGTACTTC
J gene: TRBJ2-7; clone size: many; D gene: .; V gene: TRBV12-3/TRBV12-4; CDR3 protein: CASSGSTSYEQYF; CDR3 DNA: TGTGCCAGCAGTGGCAGTACCTCCTACGAGCAGTACTTC
J gene: TRBJ2-7; clone size: many; D gene: .; V gene: TRBV11-2; CDR3 protein: CARAGRVCEQYF; CDR3 DNA: TGTGCCAGGGCGGGCAGGGTCTGCGAGCAGTACTTC
J gene: TRBJ1-2; clone size: many; D gene: .; V gene: TRBV12-3/TRBV12-4; CDR3 protein: CASSKQGLYGYTF; CDR3 DNA: TGTGCCAGCAGTAAACAAGGACTCTATGGCTACACCTTC
J gene: TRBJ1-5; clone size: many; D gene: TRBD1; V gene: TRBV11-2; CDR3 protein: CASSSRTGGNSNQPQHF; CDR3 DNA: TGTGCCAGCAGCTCCCGCACAGGGGGTAATAGCAATCAGCCCCAGCATTTT
J gene: TRBJ1-2; clone size: .; D gene: .; V gene: TRBV10-3; CDR3 protein: CAISEGGRVYGYTF; CDR3 DNA: TGTGCCATCAGTGAAGGGGGGCGCGTCTATGGCTACACCTTC